This T cell receptor beta chain is from a study of shared T cell receptors in the human thymus. Here immunoSEQ multiplex PCR was the method, and the copy in TCRdb shows in-frame clones only, minus some. The sample has hundreds of thousands of clones; around nine tenths are singletons. There are 13 residues in the CDR3. Germline V gene lookup returns CDR1 SGDLS and CDR2 YYNGEE. After removal of 0 bases from V and 5 bases from J, the junction contained 2 bases not matched to a gene. This sample was shared with a second study, whose subject was human thymus T cells. That paper notes: Samples came from healthy Finnish infants during open corrective cardiac surgery. Corrective heart surgery yielded the resections from which the thymus tissue came. Repertoires sampled from thymus and blood appeared biased in V and J gene usage.

This sequence was found in a boy in the first two years of life with a congenital heart defect. V and J are TRBV9 and TRBJ2-7; 7 bases match TRBD2. Sequencing was carried out using thymocytes. Written as DNA, the CDR3 is TGTGCCAGCAGCGTAGCGGGAGGAAACGAGCAGTACTTC. Encoded protein: CASSVAGGNEQYF.